Here is one TCR beta chain with its context. What antigen it recognizes has not been identified. Base qualities are missing; no much larger clone stands one base away. Libraries were constructed by multiplex PCR. The instrument was an Illumina HiSeq 4000. TCR beta libraries were built with iRepertoire HTBI primers and Arm-PCR amplification of CDR3 regions. Before sequencing, the PCR products went through gel purification. Regarding the original processing steps: Gene usage analysis of CDR3 amino acid clonotypes relied on the 60 or so TRBV and about 13 TRBJ segments identified across samples. COPE and FqMerger were used to merge filtered high-quality paired reads into contigs. BLAST was used to align contigs to IMGT TRBV, TRBD and TRBJ reference genes, with CDR3 defined following IMGT. Any clonotype with a frequency above 0.1% was counted as a highly expanded clone. Repertoire diversity was measured by Shannon entropy, and V-J evenness by the Gini coefficient. Clonotypes shared by more than one individual were considered public. The public reads were reprocessed in TCRdb via fastp at Q25 and MiXCR, keeping in-frame beta chains. Rows with one shared CDR3 protein collapse into an entry with the most common genes and DNA. The V and J calls reflect TCRdb's pipeline rather than the authors' work. The sample table shows 500,000 to 800,000 distinct CDR3 sequences, and about 32% are seen once. The top ten constitute 42% of the sample.

This specimen comes from a study of regulatory T cells in long-lasting Graves disease (dated by TCRdb to 2020 to 2022). The study in broad terms: Persistent Graves' disease was defined as antithyroid drug treatment for over 5 years with persistently positive TSH receptor autoantibodies. Persistent Graves' disease patients were compared with newly diagnosed Graves' disease patients by peripheral blood TCR sequencing and RNA sequencing. The study was conducted in China and was registered as a clinical trial. A total of around 35 samples were covered by TCR sequencing, comprising approximately 13 persistent and around 20 newly diagnosed Graves' disease patients. On average, persistent Graves' disease patients in the clinical cohort had been on antithyroid drugs for approximately ten years.

Overall results and qualifications from the work: Preferential use of TRBV28, TRBJ1-2 and TRBJ2-5 was observed in persistent disease, whereas TRBV20-1 and TRBJ2-1 were favored in newly diagnosed disease. The small sample size was acknowledged by the authors as a limitation that may reduce accuracy. More public clonotypes were shared among persistent patients (roughly 2,700) than among newly diagnosed patients (more than 900). Only the TCR beta chain was sequenced and analyzed. Compared with newly diagnosed patients, persistent Graves' disease patients had lower TCR Shannon entropy and fewer highly expanded clones, which suggests clonal expansion. Only peripheral blood was studied, because thyroid tissue, the primary lesion, was inaccessible.

The intended sense of this specimen's time point label: persistent/refractory GD, antithyroid drugs over 5 years with positive TRAb. RNA was extracted from PBMCs in TRIzol for both TCR sequencing and RNA sequencing. Graves' disease was diagnosed according to American Thyroid Association guidelines. The patients came from an endocrinology department in Xi'an, China. Each patient gave around 9 milliliters of peripheral blood, collected in an EDTA anticoagulant tube. PBMCs were isolated by Ficoll Paque Plus density gradient separation without further T cell sorting. An Agilent 2100 Bioanalyzer and agarose gel were used to check RNA quality, while a NanoDrop 2000 measured RNA concentration. From V the trimming removes 5 bases and from J it removes 5 bases, while the gene matches leave 7 bases of the junction unaccounted for. CDR1 is given as LGHDT and CDR2 as YNNKEL, both from the germline V gene (reference sequence). The CDR3, from cysteine to phenylalanine, totals 16 residues. Just CDR3 DNA is preserved here, 48 bases in frame from base 1.

The sample was peripheral blood mononuclear cells (PBMCs), taken when the disease was refractory, from a patient treated with antithyroid drugs. The sequence was collected from a female donor with Graves disease. The chain is encoded by TRBV3-1 joined to TRBJ2-2; 11 bases in the middle match TRBD1. The nucleotides are TGTGCCAGCAGCAACCGGGACAGGGGGAAAACCGGGGAGCTGTTTTTT. The translation is CASSNRDRGKTGELFF.